This T cell receptor (beta chain) stems from a study of immune evolution from preneoplasia to lung adenocarcinoma. Profiled with immunoSEQ multiplex PCR; TCRdb holds only in-frame clones, not every one. Of 20,000 to 25,000 clones listed, 70% to 85% are singletons. V was shortened by 5 bases and J by 5 bases, with 19 bases between the two germline ends. Germline V lookup: CDR1 MDHEN, CDR2 SYDVKM. The CDR3 runs to 15 residues. The chain has TRBV28 and TRBJ2-7; D tentatively reads TRBD1 or TRBD2 (5 bases each). Input material: FFPE invasive lung adenocarcinoma tissue. The sequence was obtained from a person between 60 and 70 years old with lung adenocarcinoma. CDR3 bases: TGTGCCAGCAGTCTCTCCGGGGCCGCTAGGAACGAGCAGTACTTC. It specifies CASSLSGAARNEQYF.